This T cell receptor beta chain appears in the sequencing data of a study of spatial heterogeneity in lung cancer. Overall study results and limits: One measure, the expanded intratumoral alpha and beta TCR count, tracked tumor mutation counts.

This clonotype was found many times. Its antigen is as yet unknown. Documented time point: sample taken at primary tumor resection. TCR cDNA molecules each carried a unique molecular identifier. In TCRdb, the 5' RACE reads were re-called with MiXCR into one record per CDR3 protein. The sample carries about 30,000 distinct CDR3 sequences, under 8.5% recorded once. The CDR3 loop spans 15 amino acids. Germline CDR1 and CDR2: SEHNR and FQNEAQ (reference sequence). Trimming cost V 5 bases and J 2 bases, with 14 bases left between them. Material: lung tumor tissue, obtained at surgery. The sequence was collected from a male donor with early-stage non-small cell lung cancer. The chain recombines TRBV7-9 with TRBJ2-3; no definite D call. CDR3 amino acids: CASSPDGSDTDTQYF. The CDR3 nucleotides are TGTGCCAGCAGCCCGGACGGGTCGGACACAGATACGCAGTATTTT.